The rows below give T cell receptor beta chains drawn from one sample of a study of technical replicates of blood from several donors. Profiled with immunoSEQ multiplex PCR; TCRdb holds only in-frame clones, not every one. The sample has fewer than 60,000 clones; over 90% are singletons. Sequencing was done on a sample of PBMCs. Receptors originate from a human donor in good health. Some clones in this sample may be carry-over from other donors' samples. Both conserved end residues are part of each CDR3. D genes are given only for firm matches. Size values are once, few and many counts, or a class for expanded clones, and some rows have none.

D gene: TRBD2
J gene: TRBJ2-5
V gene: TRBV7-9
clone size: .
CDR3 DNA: TGTGCCAGCAGTTCCCGGGGGGTCGGGGAGACCCAGTACTTC
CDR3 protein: CASSSRGVGETQYF

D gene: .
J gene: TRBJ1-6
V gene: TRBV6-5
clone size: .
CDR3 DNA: TGTGCCAGCAGTTACTCCCCTAATAATTCACCCCTCCACTTT
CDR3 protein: CASSYSPNNSPLHF

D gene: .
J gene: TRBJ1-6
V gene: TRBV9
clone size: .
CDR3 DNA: TGTGCCAGCAGCGTAGTCGCGGGCTCGGGTAATTCACCCCTCCACTTT
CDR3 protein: CASSVVAGSGNSPLHF

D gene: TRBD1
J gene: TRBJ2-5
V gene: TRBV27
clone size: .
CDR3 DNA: TGTGCCAGCAGTTCAATACAGGGGGCGGGGGAGACCCAGTACTTC
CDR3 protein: CASSSIQGAGETQYF

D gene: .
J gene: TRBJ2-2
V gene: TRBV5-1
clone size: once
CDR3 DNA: TGCGCCAGCAGCCCCGGAACGGGAACCCACACCGGGGAGCTGTTTTTT
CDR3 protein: CASSPGTGTHTGELFF

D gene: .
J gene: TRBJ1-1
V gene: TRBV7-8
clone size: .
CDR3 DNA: TGTGCCAGCAGCTTCGGGGGGGCAGGGGACACTGAAGCTTTCTTT
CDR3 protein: CASSFGGAGDTEAFF

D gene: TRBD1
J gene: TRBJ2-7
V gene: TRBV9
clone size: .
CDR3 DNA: TGTGCCAGCAGCCTCTTATTTGGGGACAGGGGAACCTACGAGCAGTACTTC
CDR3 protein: CASSLLFGDRGTYEQYF

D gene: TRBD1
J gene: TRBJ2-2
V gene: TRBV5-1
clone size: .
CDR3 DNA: TGCGCCAGCAGCACGGGGACAGGGGGAAGCACCGGGGAGCTGTTTTTT
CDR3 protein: CASSTGTGGSTGELFF

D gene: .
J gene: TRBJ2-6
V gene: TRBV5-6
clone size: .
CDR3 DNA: TGTGCCAGCAGCTTGATAGCTGGGGCCAACGTCCTGACTTTC
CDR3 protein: CASSLIAGANVLTF

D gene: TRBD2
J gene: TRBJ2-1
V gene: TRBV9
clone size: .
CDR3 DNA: TGTGCCAGCAGCCCGAGAGCGGGAGGGCCAGAGAGATACAATGAGCAGTTCTTC
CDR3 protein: CASSPRAGGPERYNEQFF

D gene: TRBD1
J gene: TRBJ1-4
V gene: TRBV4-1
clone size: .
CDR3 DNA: TGCGCCAGCAGCCAAGATAAGGACAGGCGGGACGAAAAACTGTTTTTT
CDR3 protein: CASSQDKDRRDEKLFF

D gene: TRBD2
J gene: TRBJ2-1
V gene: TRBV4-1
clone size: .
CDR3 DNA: TGCGCCAGCAGCCTACACAGGCGGGGGGACCACAATGAGCAGTTCTTC
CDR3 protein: CASSLHRRGDHNEQFF

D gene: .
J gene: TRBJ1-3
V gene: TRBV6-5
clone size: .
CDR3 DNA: TGTGCCAGCAGTTACCCGCCCCGGGACACCATATATTTT
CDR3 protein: CASSYPPRDTIYF

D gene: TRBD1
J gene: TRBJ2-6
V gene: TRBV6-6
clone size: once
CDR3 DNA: TGTGCCAGCAGACCTACAGGGGGGACCGGGGCCAACGTCCTGACTTTC
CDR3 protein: CASRPTGGTGANVLTF

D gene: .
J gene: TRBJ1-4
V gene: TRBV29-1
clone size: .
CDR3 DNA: TGCAGCGTTGTCGGGGTTTCGGAAAAACTGTTTTTT
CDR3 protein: CSVVGVSEKLFF

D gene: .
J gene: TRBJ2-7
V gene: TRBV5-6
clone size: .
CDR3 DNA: TGTGCCAGCAGCTTGGCCACGTTAGAGGGAACCTACGAGCAGTACTTC
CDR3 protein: CASSLATLEGTYEQYF

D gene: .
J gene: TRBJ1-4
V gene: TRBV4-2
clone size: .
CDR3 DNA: TGTGCCAGCAGCCCGAGGGGGGGAACGTCCGGTGAAAAACTGTTTTTT
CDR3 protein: CASSPRGGTSGEKLFF

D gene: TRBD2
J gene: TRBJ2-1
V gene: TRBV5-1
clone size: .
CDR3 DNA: TGCGCCAGCAGCTTGCAAGGCGGGGGGGCAGATGAGCAGTTCTTC
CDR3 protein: CASSLQGGGADEQFF

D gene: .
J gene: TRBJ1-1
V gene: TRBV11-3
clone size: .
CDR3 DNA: TGTGCCAGCAGCTTAGAGGGGGACTACACTGAAGCTTTCTTT
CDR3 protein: CASSLEGDYTEAFF

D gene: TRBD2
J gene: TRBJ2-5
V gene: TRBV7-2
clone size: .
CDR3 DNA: TGTGCCAGCAGCTTAACTAGCGGACAAGAGACCCAGTACTTC
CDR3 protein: CASSLTSGQETQYF

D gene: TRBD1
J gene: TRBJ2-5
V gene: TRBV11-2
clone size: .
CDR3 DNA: TGTGCCAGCAGCTTAAGCAGGGGGCAGGCAGAGACCCAGTACTTC
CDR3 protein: CASSLSRGQAETQYF

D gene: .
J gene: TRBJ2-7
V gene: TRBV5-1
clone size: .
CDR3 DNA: TGCGCCAGCAGCTTGGACTCCATATACTACGAGCAGTACTTC
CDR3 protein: CASSLDSIYYEQYF

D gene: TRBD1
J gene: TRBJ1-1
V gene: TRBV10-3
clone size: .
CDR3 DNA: TGTGCCATCAATGCCCTACCGGGACAGGGTGGGACTGAAGCTTTCTTT
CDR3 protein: CAINALPGQGGTEAFF

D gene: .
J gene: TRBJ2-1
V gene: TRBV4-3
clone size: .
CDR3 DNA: TGCGCCAGCAGCCAAGATCAGGCGACAGTCTCCTACAATGAGCAGTTCTTC
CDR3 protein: CASSQDQATVSYNEQFF

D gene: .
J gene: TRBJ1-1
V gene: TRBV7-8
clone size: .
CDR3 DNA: TGTGCCAGCAGCCTTATGAGAACTCAGGGGCTGGGGAACACTGAAGCTTTCTTT
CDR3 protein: CASSLMRTQGLGNTEAFF

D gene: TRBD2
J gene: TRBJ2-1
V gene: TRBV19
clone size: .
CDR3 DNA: TGTGCCAGTAGTACCCGACTAGCGGGAGAAAGAAAACAGTTCTTC
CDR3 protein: CASSTRLAGERKQFF

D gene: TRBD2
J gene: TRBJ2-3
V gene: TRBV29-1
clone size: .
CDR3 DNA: TGCAGCGTTGGGGGGACTAGCGGGAGAGTAGATACGCAGTATTTT
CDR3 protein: CSVGGTSGRVDTQYF

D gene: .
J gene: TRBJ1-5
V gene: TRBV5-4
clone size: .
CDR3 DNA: TGTGCCAGCAGCTCACAGGGCAATCAGCCCCAGCATTTT
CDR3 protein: CASSSQGNQPQHF